This T cell receptor beta chain was documented in a study of OX40 agonist ivuxolimab in advanced cancers. TCRdb's copy holds only in-frame clones and misses some; the assay was immunoSEQ multiplex PCR. The sample records about 100,000 clones, 70% to 90% being singletons. Researchers took blood at baseline, on cycle 4 day 1, and on cycle 7 day 1. For this clone: As yet, its antigen is unknown.

Whole-study results and caveats: Antigens targeted by the expanded peripheral T cells were not determined.

The receptor was isolated from an adult with an advanced solid tumor such as melanoma, head and neck, liver or kidney cancer. The sequencing used CD4+ or CD8+ T cells sorted from blood, collected in a trial of the OX40 agonist ivuxolimab.

This CDR3 is CASSPGRQSVYGYTF. CDR3 in DNA: TGTGCCAGCTCACCGGGTCGGCAGTCAGTCTATGGCTACACCTTC. The chain joins TRBV18 to TRBJ1-2; D is undetermined. V was pared by 3 bases and J by 4 bases, with 15 bases between. Germline assignment: CDR1 KGHSH and CDR2 LQKENI. This CDR3 comprises 15 residues.